This is a list of T cell receptor beta chains from one sample in a study of blood T cell repertoires in COVID-19. Repertoires were generated with immunoSEQ multiplex PCR, while TCRdb's copy carries only in-frame clones and drops some. The table shows some 170,000 clones, with more than 60% occurring only once. Sequenced sample: peripheral blood. Receptors originate from a man aged 70-80 years with acute or convalescent COVID-19. Both conserved end residues are part of each CDR3. The D gene is left open where the match is weak. Expanded clones are given a class, and other clones once, few, many or no size at all.

>TRBV20-1|TRBD1|.|TRBJ2-7|12
CSASLQGDEQYF
>TRBV18|.|.|TRBJ1-5|13
CASSPDLQQPQHF
>TRBV4-3|.|few|TRBJ2-1|13
CASSQEIRAEQFF
>TRBV12-3/TRBV12-4|.|.|TRBJ2-3|13
CASSLRSTDTQYF
>TRBV14|TRBD2|.|TRBJ2-7|14
CASSQGTSGVEQYF
>TRBV12-3/TRBV12-4|.|.|TRBJ2-2|13
CASTPRVSGELFF
>TRBV15|TRBD1|.|TRBJ2-3|13
CAIGQGVVDTQYF
>TRBV19|TRBD2|.|TRBJ2-1|15
CASSIGQRERNEQFF
>TRBV19|TRBD2|.|TRBJ2-7|14
CASSSSGIPSEQYF
>TRBV10-2|.|.|TRBJ1-2|14
CASSPGSPLRGYTF
>TRBV10-2|.|few|TRBJ1-2|14
CASSPTDKNYGYTF
>TRBV6-1|.|.|TRBJ1-1|15
CASSEMSSGNTEAFF
>TRBV28|.|many|TRBJ1-1|15
CASRETQGRNTEAFF
>TRBV7-2|TRBD2|.|TRBJ2-1|15
CASRTSGGPGNEQFF
>TRBV6-5|TRBD2|few|TRBJ2-2|15
CASRREGLNTGELFF
>TRBV19|TRBD1|few|TRBJ1-1|10
CASRDRVAFF
>TRBV25-1|.|.|TRBJ2-2|13
CASGSQGTGELFF
>TRBV12-3/TRBV12-4|.|.|TRBJ1-3|13
CASSWTAGNTIYF
>TRBV24-1|.|.|TRBJ2-1|16
CATSDSPLSNANEQFF
>TRBV6-2/TRBV6-3|TRBD1|few|TRBJ1-5|18
CASSYSGQGAYSNQPQHF